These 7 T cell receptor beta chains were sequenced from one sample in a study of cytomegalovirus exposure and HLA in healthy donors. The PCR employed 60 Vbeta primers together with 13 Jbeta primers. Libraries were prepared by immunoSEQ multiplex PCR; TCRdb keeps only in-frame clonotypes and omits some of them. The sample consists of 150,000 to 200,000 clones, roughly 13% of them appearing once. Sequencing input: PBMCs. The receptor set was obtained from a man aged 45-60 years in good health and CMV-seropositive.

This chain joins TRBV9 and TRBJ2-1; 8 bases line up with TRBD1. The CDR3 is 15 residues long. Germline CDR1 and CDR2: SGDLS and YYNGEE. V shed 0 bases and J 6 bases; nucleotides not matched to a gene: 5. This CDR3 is CASSVGGDRTNEQFF. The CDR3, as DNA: TGTGCCAGCAGCGTAGGGGGGGACAGGACCAATGAGCAGTTCTTC. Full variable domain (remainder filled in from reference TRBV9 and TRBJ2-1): DSGVTQTPKHLITATGQRVTLRCSPRSGDLSVYWYQQSLDQGLQFLIQYYNGEERAKGNILERFSAQQFPDLHSELNLSSLELGDSALYFCASSVGGDRTNEQFFGPGTRLTVL.

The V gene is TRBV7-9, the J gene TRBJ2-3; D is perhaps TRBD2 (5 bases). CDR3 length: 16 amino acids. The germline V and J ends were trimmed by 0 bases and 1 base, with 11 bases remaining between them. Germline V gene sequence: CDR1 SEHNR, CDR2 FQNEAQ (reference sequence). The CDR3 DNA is TGTGCCAGCAGCTTAGCCGGGAACGGGGGCACAGATACGCAGTATTTT. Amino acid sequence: CASSLAGNGGTDTQYF.

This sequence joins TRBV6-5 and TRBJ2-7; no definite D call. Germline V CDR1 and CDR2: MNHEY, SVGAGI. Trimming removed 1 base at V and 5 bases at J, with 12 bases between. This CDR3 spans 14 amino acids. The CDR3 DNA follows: TGTGCCAGCAGTTACTTAGGTGAGGCCGACGAGCAGTACTTC. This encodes CASSYLGEADEQYF.

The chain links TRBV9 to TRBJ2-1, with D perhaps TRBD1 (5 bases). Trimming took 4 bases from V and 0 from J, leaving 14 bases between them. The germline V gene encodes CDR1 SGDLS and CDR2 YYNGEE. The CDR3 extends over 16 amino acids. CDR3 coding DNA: TGTGCCAGCAGCCTCCTGGGGCGGTTCTCCTACAATGAGCAGTTCTTC. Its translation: CASSLLGRFSYNEQFF.

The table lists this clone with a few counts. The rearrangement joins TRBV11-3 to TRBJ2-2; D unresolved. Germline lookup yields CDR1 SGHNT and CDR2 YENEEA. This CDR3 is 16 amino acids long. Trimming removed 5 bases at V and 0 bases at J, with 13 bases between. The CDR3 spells CASSLGALSNTGELFF. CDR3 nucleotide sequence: TGTGCCAGCAGCCTCGGAGCATTGTCGAACACCGGGGAGCTGTTTTTT.

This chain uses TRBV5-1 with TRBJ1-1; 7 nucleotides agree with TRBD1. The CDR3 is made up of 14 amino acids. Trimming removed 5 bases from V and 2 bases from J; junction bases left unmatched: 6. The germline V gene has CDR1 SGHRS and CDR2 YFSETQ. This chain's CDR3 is CASRSGQANTEAFF. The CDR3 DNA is TGCGCCAGCAGGTCTGGACAGGCTAACACTGAAGCTTTCTTT.

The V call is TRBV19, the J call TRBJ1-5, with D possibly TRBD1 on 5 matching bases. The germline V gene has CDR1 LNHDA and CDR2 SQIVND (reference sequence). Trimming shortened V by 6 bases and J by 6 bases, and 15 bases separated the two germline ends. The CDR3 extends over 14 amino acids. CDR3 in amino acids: CASRAGGGAQPQHF. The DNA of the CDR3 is TGTGCCAGTAGGGCGGGTGGAGGGGCTCAGCCCCAGCATTTT.